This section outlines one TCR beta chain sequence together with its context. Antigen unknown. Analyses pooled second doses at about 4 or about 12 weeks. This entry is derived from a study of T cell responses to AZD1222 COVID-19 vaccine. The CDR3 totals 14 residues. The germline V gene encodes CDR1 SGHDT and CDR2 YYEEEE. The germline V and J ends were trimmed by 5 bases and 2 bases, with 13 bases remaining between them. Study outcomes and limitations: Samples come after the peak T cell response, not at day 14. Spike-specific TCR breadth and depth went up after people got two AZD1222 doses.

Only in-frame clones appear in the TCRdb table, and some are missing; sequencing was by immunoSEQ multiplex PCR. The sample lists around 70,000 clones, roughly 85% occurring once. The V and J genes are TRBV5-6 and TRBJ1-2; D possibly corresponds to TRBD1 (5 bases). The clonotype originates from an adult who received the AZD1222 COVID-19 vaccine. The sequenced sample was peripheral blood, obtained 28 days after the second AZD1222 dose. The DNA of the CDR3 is TGTGCCAGCAGAGTGGGGCAGACAAACTATGGCTACACCTTC. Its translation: CASRVGQTNYGYTF.